What follows are 26 T cell receptor beta chains derived from one specimen sequenced in a study of radiation and T cells in renal cell carcinoma. Time point reported: blood 2 weeks post-SBRT. Stated treatment: 15 Gy SBRT to primary tumor, nephrectomy 4 weeks later. Only in-frame clones appear in the TCRdb table, and some are missing; sequencing was by immunoSEQ multiplex PCR. The table lists roughly 150,000 clones, roughly 90% of them singletons. The sample was blood, taken from a patient whose treatment included radiotherapy and nephrectomy. These receptors were collected from a woman aged 45 to 65 with renal cell carcinoma.

This clone was seen only once. The chain has TRBV10-3 and TRBJ2-7; D gene uncertain. The CDR3 consists of 16 residues. Trimming took off 0 bases at V and 0 bases at J, with 12 bases between the two ends. Germline values: CDR1 ENHRY, CDR2 SYGVKD. This chain's CDR3 is CAISESSGRSSYEQYF. The CDR3 nucleotides read TGTGCCATCAGTGAGTCTTCGGGCCGCAGCTCCTACGAGCAGTACTTC.

In its sample, this clone was seen a few times. The V and J genes are TRBV13 and TRBJ1-3; D unresolved. Germline assignment: CDR1 PRHDT and CDR2 FYEKMQ (reference sequence). V was cut by 7 bases and J by 2 bases, with 9 bases left in between. The CDR3 runs 13 residues. The CDR3 region has the DNA TGTGCCAGCACCCACCAGGCTGGAAACACCATATATTTT. It codes for CASTHQAGNTIYF.

The V call is TRBV7-8, the J call TRBJ1-4; D is undetermined. Trimming cost V 5 bases and J 6 bases, with 19 bases left between them. Germline CDR1 is SGHVS and CDR2 is FQNEAQ. The CDR3 length is 16 residues. CDR3 residues: CASSPPRLARYEKLFF. In DNA form, the CDR3 reads TGTGCCAGCAGCCCCCCCAGGCTCGCTCGGTATGAAAAACTGTTTTTT.

This clone turned up a few times. V usage is TRBV30 and J usage is TRBJ2-5; unclear D gene. The V gene lost 2 bases and the J gene lost 2 bases, with 9 bases spanning the gap. Germline CDR1 is GTSNPN and CDR2 is SVGIG (reference sequence). The CDR3 is made up of 13 amino acids. The CDR3 protein is CAWSKGSQETQYF. CDR3 DNA sequence: TGTGCCTGGAGTAAGGGCTCTCAAGAGACCCAGTACTTC.

The J gene is TRBJ1-2, the V gene TRBV7-2; 8 bases are a match to TRBD1. The CDR3 is 13 residues long. Per germline, CDR1 SGHTA and CDR2 FQGNSA. Trimming at V came to 5 bases and at J to 8 bases, leaving 7 bases not matched to a gene. DNA of the CDR3: TGTGCCAGCAGCCGAAGACAGGGGAAAGGCTACACCTTC. This gives the protein CASSRRQGKGYTF.

This chain connects TRBV7-6 to TRBJ2-7, with TRBD2 as a possible D gene (6 bases). The CDR3 runs 17 residues. From germline, CDR1 is SGHVS and CDR2 FNYEAQ. V was clipped by 2 bases and J by 3 bases, with 20 bases between them. CDR3 sequence reads: CASSLRGLQGSVYEQYF. CDR3 in DNA: TGTGCCAGCAGCTTACGGGGACTCCAGGGCTCCGTCTACGAGCAGTACTTC.

This sequence joins TRBV9 and TRBJ1-2; 7 bases align to TRBD1. The CDR3 runs to 15 residues. The V gene's germline CDR1 is SGDLS and CDR2 YYNGEE. V lost 3 bases, J lost 4 bases, and 9 bases stayed unmatched. The CDR3 is CASSAQTGQSYGYTF. CDR3 sequence (DNA): TGTGCCAGCAGCGCCCAAACGGGACAGAGCTATGGCTACACCTTC.

The rearrangement links TRBV5-1 to TRBJ2-7; 11 nucleotides match TRBD1. The trim removed 0 bases at V and 7 bases at J, leaving 6 bases unmatched. The CDR3 runs to 15 residues. Per the germline V gene, CDR1 is SGHRS and CDR2 is YFSETQ. The CDR3: CASSLEDRGLKEQYF. In DNA, the CDR3 is TGCGCCAGCAGCTTGGAGGACAGGGGGCTGAAGGAGCAGTACTTC.

This chain joins TRBV6-1 and TRBJ1-5; the D gene is possibly TRBD1 (6 bases). V lost 0 bases to trimming and J lost 3 bases, with 12 bases between them. The germline V gene encodes CDR1 MNHNS and CDR2 SASEGT. The CDR3 length is 16 residues. Written as DNA, the CDR3 is TGTGCCAGCAGTGAAGCGACGGGACATTACAATCAGCCCCAGCATTTT. Translation gives CASSEATGHYNQPQHF.

This clone was seen only a few times. The chain couples TRBV10-2 to TRBJ2-7; D not certain. CDR1 is WSHSY and CDR2 is SAAADI in the germline V gene. Trimming left V 3 bases short and J 9 bases short, with 9 bases between. CDR3 length: 11 amino acids. DNA of the CDR3: TGCGCCAGCAGTGATGGCTTTCGGCAGTACTTC. Translating it yields CASSDGFRQYF.

The chain combines TRBV4-2 with TRBJ1-5; D not resolved. The V gene lost 2 bases and the J gene lost 5 bases, with 19 bases spanning the gap. Looked up from germline, CDR1 is LGHNA and CDR2 is YNFKEQ. The CDR3 length is 17 residues. As DNA, the CDR3 is TGTGCCAGCAGCCAATCCCCCGGCCGCCAGCCAGATCAGCCCCAGCATTTT. This translates into CASSQSPGRQPDQPQHF.

In this sample, this clone turned up a few times. J is TRBJ1-5 and V is TRBV18, with TRBD1 as a possible D gene (6 bases). V lost 6 bases and J lost 5, with 11 bases in between. Germline CDR1 is KGHSH and CDR2 is LQKENI. The CDR3 has 13 amino acids. In nucleotides, the CDR3 is TGTGCCAGCTCCCTAGGGGGGTATCAGCCCCAGCATTTT. Translating gives CASSLGGYQPQHF.

A few counts support this clone. The chain employs TRBV19 and TRBJ1-6; D not certain. This CDR3 is 15 amino acids long. Per germline, CDR1 LNHDA and CDR2 SQIVND (reference sequence). V dropped 5 bases and J dropped 0 bases, with 8 bases sitting between them. The CDR3 region is CASSAGSSYNSPLHF. For the CDR3, the DNA is TGTGCCAGTAGTGCCGGGAGCTCCTATAATTCACCCCTCCACTTT.

Here the CDR3 DNA reads TGTGCCTGGAGTGTGGTGGGCTATGAGCAGTTCTTC. This translates into CAWSVVGYEQFF. The chain joins TRBV30 to TRBJ2-1; no reliable D call. The germline gives CDR1 GTSNPN, CDR2 SVGIG (reference sequence). The CDR3 runs to 12 residues. The V end lost 0 bases, the J end lost 8 bases, and 8 bases lay between the germline ends.

The chain is built from TRBV4-3 and TRBJ2-3, with D unresolved. Germline V lookup: CDR1 LGHNA, CDR2 YSLEER. V was clipped by 1 base and J by 1 base, with 9 bases between them. This CDR3 spans 15 amino acids. The CDR3 sequence: CASSQVLSGTDTQYF. The CDR3 region has the DNA TGCGCCAGCAGCCAAGTTTTGAGCGGCACAGATACGCAGTATTTT.

V is TRBV19 and J is TRBJ1-2; D may be TRBD1 (6 bases). The CDR3 is 15 residues long. V lost 5 bases, J lost 4 bases, and 17 bases lay in between. The germline CDR1 and CDR2 sequences are LNHDA and SQIVND (reference sequence). The CDR3 DNA follows: TGTGCCAGTAGTCCCCGTGGGCAGACAGGCTATGGCTACACCTTC. Translation: CASSPRGQTGYGYTF.

The chain has TRBV6-1 and TRBJ1-6; tentatively, D is TRBD1 (5 bases). CDR3 length: 14 residues. CDR1 MNHNS and CDR2 SASEGT come from the germline V gene. The V end was cut by 4 bases, the J end by 14 bases, with 18 bases between. The DNA of the CDR3 is TGTGCCAGCAGTGGCCGGGACCCCCTTGTTACCCTCCACTTT. It yields the protein CASSGRDPLVTLHF.

The chain carries TRBV7-8 and TRBJ1-5; D is possibly TRBD1 (6 bases). Germline V gene lookup returns CDR1 SGHVS and CDR2 FQNEAQ. This CDR3 comprises 14 residues. The V gene lost 5 bases and the J gene lost 3 bases, with 11 bases spanning the gap. CDR3 amino acids: CASSLDRLNQPQHF. The CDR3 nucleotides are TGTGCCAGCAGCCTAGACAGGCTCAATCAGCCCCAGCATTTT.

This chain links TRBV7-3 with TRBJ2-5; perhaps TRBD2 as D (5 bases). This CDR3 region has 14 residues. CDR1 and CDR2 (germline): SGHTA, FQGTGA. V lost 2 bases and J 1 base, leaving 8 bases between the germline ends. CDR3 residues: CASSLYGSQETQYF. CDR3 in DNA: TGTGCCAGCAGCTTATATGGGAGCCAAGAGACCCAGTACTTC.

This chain joins TRBV30 and TRBJ2-5; D might be TRBD1 (6 bases). Trimming cost V 3 bases and J 2 bases, with 13 bases left between them. Germline V gene lookup returns CDR1 GTSNPN and CDR2 SVGIG (reference sequence). The CDR3 is made up of 14 amino acids. The DNA for the CDR3 is TGTGCCTGGAGAGGTGGGGGCTCACAAGAGACCCAGTACTTC. Translation gives CAWRGGGSQETQYF.

The chain couples TRBV5-1 to TRBJ2-1; 8 nucleotides match TRBD1. This CDR3 contains 16 residues. The V segment lost 4 bases and the J segment 7 bases; nucleotides outside the gene matches: 13. Germline CDR1 SGHRS, CDR2 YFSETQ. The CDR3 loop is CASSPKQGGLKNEQFF. The CDR3 DNA follows: TGCGCCAGCAGCCCAAAACAGGGGGGCCTGAAGAATGAGCAGTTCTTC.

This chain joins TRBV6-1 and TRBJ2-3; no reliable D call. This CDR3 has 14 residues. V was pared by 1 base and J by 6 bases, with 11 bases between. Germline V gene lookup returns CDR1 MNHNS and CDR2 SASEGT. The CDR3 bases are TGTGCCAGCAGTGAAGTGGTTCAGTCGGATACGCAGTATTTT. Translating gives CASSEVVQSDTQYF.

This rearrangement joins TRBV2 to TRBJ1-2; weak D call: TRBD1 (5 bases). The V end was cut by 4 bases, the J end by 7 bases, with 10 bases between. The CDR3 has 12 residues. Germline V gene data show CDR1 as SNHLY and CDR2 as FYNNEI. CDR3 coding DNA: TGTGCCAGCAGTGGTACTAGGGGTGGCTACACCTTC. It translates to CASSGTRGGYTF.

The chain links TRBV5-1 to TRBJ1-3; tentatively, D is TRBD1 (6 bases). CDR3 length: 16 amino acids. Trimming took off 4 bases at V and 4 bases at J, with 18 bases between the two ends. Germline V lookup: CDR1 SGHRS, CDR2 YFSETQ. CDR3 residues: CASSPKQGSLGNTIYF. As DNA, the CDR3 is TGCGCCAGCAGCCCGAAACAGGGATCATTAGGAAACACCATATATTTT. The whole variable domain, filled in from reference TRBV5-1 and TRBJ1-3, reads KAGVTQTPRYLIKTRGQQVTLSCSPISGHRSVSWYQQTPGQGLQFLFEYFSETQRNKGNFPGRFSGRQFSNSRSEMNVSTLELGDSALYLCASSPKQGSLGNTIYFGEGSWLTVV.

The chain employs TRBV12-5 and TRBJ1-5, with D hard to call. V was trimmed by 3 bases and J by 6 bases, leaving 9 bases between them. The CDR3 totals 13 residues. Germline V gene lookup returns CDR1 LGHNT and CDR2 FRNRAP. The CDR3 loop is CASGLGPGQPQHF. CDR3 DNA: TGTGCTAGTGGTTTAGGGCCCGGTCAGCCCCAGCATTTT.

This chain links TRBV7-2 with TRBJ1-1; D is unresolved. Trimming removed 0 bases from V and 3 bases from J, with 11 bases in between. CDR1 and CDR2 from the germline V gene are SGHTA and FQGNSA. This CDR3 spans 15 amino acids. CDR3 bases: TGTGCCAGCAGCTTAGCGTTCGGAAAAGACACTGAAGCTTTCTTT. Amino acids: CASSLAFGKDTEAFF.